This is a list of T cell receptor beta chains from one sample in a study of vaccination effects on CD4 cells after COVID-19. No antigens are known for them. The protocol was immunoSEQ multiplex PCR, while the TCRdb copy is restricted to in-frame clones and leaves out a portion. The table lists more than 50,000 clones, roughly four fifths of them singletons. The sample consisted of CD4+ T cells from PBMCs cultured with HCoV-229E spike peptides, taken before COVID-19 vaccination. The receptor set was obtained from a human donor who received a COVID-19 vaccine. The CDR3 runs from the conserved cysteine through the conserved F or W. The D gene is left open where the match is weak. Clone sizes are given selectively: once, few, many, or a class where the clone is expanded.

clone_size	v_call	d_call	j_call	cdr3_aa	cdr3_nt
-	TRBV7-2	-	TRBJ2-1	CASSPELSPYNEQFF	TGTGCCAGCAGCCCGGAACTAAGTCCGTACAATGAGCAGTTCTTC
-	TRBV24-1	TRBD1	TRBJ1-2	CATSTPTGGTYGYTF	TGTGCCACCAGCACCCCGACAGGGGGAACGTATGGCTACACCTTC
-	TRBV19	-	TRBJ1-1	CASTKGSDTEAFF	TGTGCCAGTACTAAAGGGAGTGACACTGAAGCTTTCTTT
-	TRBV3-1/TRBV3-2	-	TRBJ2-3	CASSLWVGGNTDTQYF	TGTGCCAGCAGCCTATGGGTGGGGGGTAACACAGATACGCAGTATTTT
-	TRBV5-4	-	TRBJ1-1	CASSPRAGRSTEAFF	TGTGCCAGCAGCCCTAGGGCAGGGAGGAGCACTGAAGCTTTCTTT
-	TRBV5-5	TRBD1	TRBJ2-2	CASSLQGAGTGELFF	TGTGCCAGCAGCTTACAGGGGGCAGGTACCGGGGAGCTGTTTTTT
-	TRBV5-1	-	TRBJ2-1	CASSHDRQSSYNEQFF	TGCGCCAGCAGCCACGACAGACAAAGCTCCTACAATGAGCAGTTCTTC
-	TRBV18	-	TRBJ1-4	CASSPMATNEKLFF	TGTGCCAGCTCACCGATGGCAACTAATGAAAAACTGTTTTTT
-	TRBV18	TRBD1	TRBJ1-4	CASSPDRESNEKLFF	TGTGCCAGCTCCCCAGACAGGGAAAGTAATGAAAAACTGTTTTTT
-	TRBV5-1	-	TRBJ1-1	CASSFEGRSPTEAFF	TGCGCCAGCAGCTTCGAGGGGCGTTCCCCCACCGAAGCTTTCTTT
once	TRBV14	-	TRBJ2-3	CASSPRAGLKATDTQYF	TGTGCCAGCAGCCCTAGGGCGGGCTTAAAGGCCACAGATACGCAGTATTTT
once	TRBV6-1	TRBD1	TRBJ2-5	CASSEVVTGGKTQYF	TGTGCCAGCAGTGAAGTAGTGACAGGGGGAAAGACCCAGTACTTC
-	TRBV28	-	TRBJ1-1	CASSSSMNTEAFF	TGTGCCAGCAGTTCAAGTATGAACACTGAAGCTTTCTTT
few	TRBV6-6	TRBD1	TRBJ2-3	CASSYSGTGLSDTQYF	TGTGCCAGCAGTTACTCGGGGACAGGGTTGAGTGATACGCAGTATTTT
-	TRBV7-2	TRBD1	TRBJ1-2	CASRLDRGLYGYTF	TGTGCCAGCAGGTTGGACAGGGGGTTATATGGCTACACCTTC
-	TRBV19	TRBD1	TRBJ2-5	CASSAGGETQYF	TGTGCCAGTAGTGCAGGGGGAGAGACCCAGTACTTC
-	TRBV5-4	TRBD1	TRBJ1-2	CASSLDRGGYGYTF	TGTGCCAGCAGCTTGGACAGGGGAGGCTATGGCTACACCTTC
-	TRBV6-2/TRBV6-3	TRBD1	TRBJ2-3	CASSSGTGDVDTQYF	TGTGCCAGCAGTTCCGGGACAGGGGACGTAGATACGCAGTATTTT
-	TRBV4-1	TRBD1	TRBJ1-1	CASSHPLTGRRNTEAFF	TGCGCCAGCAGCCACCCGTTGACAGGGCGAAGGAACACTGAAGCTTTCTTT
-	TRBV12-3/TRBV12-4	-	TRBJ1-6	CASTRGGSPLHF	TGTGCCAGCACTCGAGGGGGTTCACCCCTCCACTTT
-	TRBV7-3	-	TRBJ2-1	CASSLTAYNEQFF	TGTGCCAGCAGCTTAACTGCGTACAATGAGCAGTTCTTC
-	TRBV9	TRBD1	TRBJ2-2	CASNKGAKDTGELFF	TGTGCCAGCAACAAGGGGGCGAAGGACACCGGGGAGCTGTTTTTT
few	TRBV5-1	TRBD1	TRBJ1-2	CASSVGQGFDYTF	TGCGCCAGCAGCGTGGGACAGGGTTTTGACTACACCTTC
-	TRBV18	-	TRBJ2-3	CASSPDRVRTDTQYF	TGTGCCAGCTCACCTGATAGGGTACGCACAGATACGCAGTATTTT
-	TRBV4-3	-	TRBJ2-2	CASSRYGGQNTGELFF	TGCGCCAGCAGCCGATACGGGGGCCAGAACACCGGGGAGCTGTTTTTT
-	TRBV7-3	TRBD1	TRBJ2-2	CASRGQGNSGELFF	TGTGCCAGCAGGGGACAGGGGAACTCCGGGGAGCTGTTTTTT
-	TRBV7-3	TRBD2	TRBJ2-4	CASSFSGGALYF	TGTGCCAGCAGTTTCTCGGGGGGAGCGTTATACTTC
-	TRBV4-1	-	TRBJ2-5	CASSQLWADETQYF	TGCGCCAGCAGCCAATTGTGGGCAGACGAGACCCAGTACTTC
few	TRBV18	-	TRBJ1-1	CASSLTGNTEAFF	TGTGCCAGCTCACTGACAGGGAACACTGAAGCTTTCTTT
-	TRBV5-1	TRBD1	TRBJ1-2	CASSLTGTGNYGYTF	TGCGCCAGCAGCTTGACCGGGACAGGCAACTATGGCTACACCTTC
-	TRBV6-1	TRBD2	TRBJ2-3	CASSDHAGGPTDTQYF	TGTGCCAGCAGTGACCATGCGGGGGGGCCGACAGATACGCAGTATTTT
-	TRBV12-3/TRBV12-4	-	TRBJ1-6	CASSPSGSLHF	TGTGCCAGCAGTCCCTCGGGTTCCCTCCACTTT
-	TRBV6-5	TRBD1	TRBJ1-3	CAARGQGLLGNTIYF	TGTGCCGCGAGGGGACAGGGACTTCTTGGAAACACCATATATTTT
-	TRBV6-6	TRBD1	TRBJ1-2	CASRETGTNYGYTF	TGTGCCAGCAGAGAGACAGGGACGAACTATGGCTACACCTTC
-	TRBV5-1	-	TRBJ2-3	CASSLAPGDRPDTQYF	TGCGCCAGCAGCTTGGCACCGGGGGATCGTCCAGATACGCAGTATTTT
-	TRBV19	-	TRBJ2-6	CASSNGRSGANVLTF	TGTGCCAGTAGTAATGGGCGTTCTGGGGCCAACGTCCTGACTTTC
-	TRBV5-1	TRBD1	TRBJ2-1	CASSWDRGLYNEQFF	TGCGCCAGCAGCTGGGACAGGGGGCTCTACAATGAGCAGTTCTTC
-	TRBV7-6	TRBD1	TRBJ2-1	CASSSRAVGGGTYGEQFF	TGTGCCAGCAGCTCACGGGCGGTAGGGGGCGGTACGTATGGTGAGCAGTTCTTC
-	TRBV10-1	-	TRBJ1-1	CATEMSTEAFF	TGCGCCACCGAAATGAGCACTGAAGCTTTCTTT
few	TRBV30	TRBD2	TRBJ2-1	CAWSVRGGNRNEQFF	TGTGCCTGGAGTGTACGGGGGGGGAATCGAAATGAGCAGTTCTTC
-	TRBV25-1	-	TRBJ1-2	CASSGDHGGYTF	TGTGCCAGCAGTGGTGACCACGGCGGCTACACCTTC
-	TRBV18	-	TRBJ1-1	CASSPYGSEAFF	TGTGCCAGCTCACCGTACGGCTCTGAAGCTTTCTTT
-	TRBV5-6	-	TRBJ2-4	CASSLIPGPKNIQYF	TGTGCCAGCAGCTTGATTCCAGGACCCAAAAACATTCAGTACTTC
-	TRBV6-2/TRBV6-3	TRBD1	TRBJ1-5	CASSDQYRGRNQPQHF	TGTGCCAGCAGTGACCAGTACAGGGGGCGCAATCAGCCCCAGCATTTT
-	TRBV7-3	TRBD1	TRBJ1-6	CASSFGQESPLHF	TGTGCCAGCAGCTTCGGACAGGAATCACCCCTCCACTTT
-	TRBV5-1	-	TRBJ1-4	CASSPAPGAASEKLFF	TGCGCCAGCAGCCCGGCCCCAGGGGCGGCAAGTGAAAAACTGTTTTTT